This T cell receptor (beta chain) emerged from a study of radiation and T cells in renal cell carcinoma. Findings and limits, study-wide: In blood, top tumor clones expanded by 2 weeks, shrinking by 4. Dominant CDR3 motifs occupied more repertoire in irradiated than control tumors. Compared with controls, irradiated tumors showed greater TCR clonality.

Treatment noted: 15 Gy SBRT to primary tumor, nephrectomy 4 weeks later. Nephrectomy followed 15 Gy stereotactic body radiation by 4 weeks. V lost 6 bases and J 4 bases, leaving 15 bases between the germline ends. The CDR3 runs 15 residues. Per the germline V gene, CDR1 is MNHEY and CDR2 is SVGAGI. The protocol was immunoSEQ multiplex PCR, while the TCRdb copy is restricted to in-frame clones and leaves out a portion. In the table there are about 15,000 clones, 64% of which are singletons. As regards this clone: Antigen: not known.

The chain combines TRBV6-5 with TRBJ2-2; the D gene is possibly TRBD1 (6 bases). The receptor was isolated from a woman in her seventies with renal cell carcinoma. The sample was tumor tissue, taken from a patient whose treatment included radiotherapy and nephrectomy. For the CDR3, the DNA is TGTGCCAGCAGAGCGGTGCAGGGGAGCACCGGGGAGCTGTTTTTT. This codes for CASRAVQGSTGELFF.